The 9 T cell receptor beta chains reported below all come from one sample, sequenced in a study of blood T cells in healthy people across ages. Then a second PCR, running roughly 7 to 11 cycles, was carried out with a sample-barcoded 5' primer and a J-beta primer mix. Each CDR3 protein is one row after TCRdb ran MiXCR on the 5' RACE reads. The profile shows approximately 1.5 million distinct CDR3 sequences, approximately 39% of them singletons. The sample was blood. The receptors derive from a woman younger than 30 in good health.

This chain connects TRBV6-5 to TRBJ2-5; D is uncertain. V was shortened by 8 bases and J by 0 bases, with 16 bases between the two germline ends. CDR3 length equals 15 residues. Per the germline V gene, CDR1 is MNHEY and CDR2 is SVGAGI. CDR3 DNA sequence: TGTGCCAGCTCCTACAAGGCTATGTACCAAGAGACCCAGTACTTC. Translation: CASSYKAMYQETQYF.

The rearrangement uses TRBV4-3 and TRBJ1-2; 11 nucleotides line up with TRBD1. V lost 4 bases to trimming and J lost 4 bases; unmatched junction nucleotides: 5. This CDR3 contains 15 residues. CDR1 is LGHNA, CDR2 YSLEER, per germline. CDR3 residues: CASSPGQGVIYGYTF. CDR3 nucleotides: TGCGCCAGCAGCCCGGGACAGGGGGTAATCTATGGCTACACCTTC.

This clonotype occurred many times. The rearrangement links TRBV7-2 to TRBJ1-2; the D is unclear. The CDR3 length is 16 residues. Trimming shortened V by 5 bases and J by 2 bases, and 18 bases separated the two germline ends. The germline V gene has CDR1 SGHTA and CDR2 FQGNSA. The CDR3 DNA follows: TGTGCCAGCAGCCAAGACCCGACTCGGAAGAACTATGGCTACACCTTC. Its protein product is CASSQDPTRKNYGYTF.

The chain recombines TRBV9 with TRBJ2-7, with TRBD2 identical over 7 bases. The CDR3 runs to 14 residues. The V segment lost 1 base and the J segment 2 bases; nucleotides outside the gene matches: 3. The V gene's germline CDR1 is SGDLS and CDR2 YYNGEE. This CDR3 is CASSVRAGAYEQYF. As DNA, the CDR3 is TGTGCCAGCAGCGTAAGGGCGGGGGCCTACGAGCAGTACTTC.

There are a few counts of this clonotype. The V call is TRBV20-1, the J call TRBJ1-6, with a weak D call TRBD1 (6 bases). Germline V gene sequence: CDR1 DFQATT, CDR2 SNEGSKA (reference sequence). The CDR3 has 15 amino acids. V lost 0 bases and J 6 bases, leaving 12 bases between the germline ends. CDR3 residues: CSAREAMGANSPLHF. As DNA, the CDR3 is TGCAGTGCTAGAGAGGCGATGGGGGCTAATTCACCCCTCCACTTT.

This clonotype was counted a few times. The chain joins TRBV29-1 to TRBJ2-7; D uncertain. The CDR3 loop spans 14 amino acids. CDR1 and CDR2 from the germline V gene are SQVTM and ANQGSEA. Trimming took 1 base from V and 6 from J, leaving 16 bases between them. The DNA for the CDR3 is TGCAGCGTTGAAGCACAGCCTAACTATGGCGAGCAGTACTTC. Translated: CSVEAQPNYGEQYF.

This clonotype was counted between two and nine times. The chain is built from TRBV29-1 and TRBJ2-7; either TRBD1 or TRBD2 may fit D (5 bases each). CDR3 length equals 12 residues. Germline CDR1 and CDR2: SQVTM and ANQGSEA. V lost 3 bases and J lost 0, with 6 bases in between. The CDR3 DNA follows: TGCAGCGTTGAGGGGGTCTCCTACGAGCAGTACTTC. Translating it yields CSVEGVSYEQYF.

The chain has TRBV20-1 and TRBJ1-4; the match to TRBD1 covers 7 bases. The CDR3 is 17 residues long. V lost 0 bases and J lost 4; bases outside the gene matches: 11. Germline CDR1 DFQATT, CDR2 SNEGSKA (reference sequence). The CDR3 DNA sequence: TGCAGTGCTAGAGATCTGAGACAGGGTTCCGGTAATGAAAAACTGTTTTTT. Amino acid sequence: CSARDLRQGSGNEKLFF.

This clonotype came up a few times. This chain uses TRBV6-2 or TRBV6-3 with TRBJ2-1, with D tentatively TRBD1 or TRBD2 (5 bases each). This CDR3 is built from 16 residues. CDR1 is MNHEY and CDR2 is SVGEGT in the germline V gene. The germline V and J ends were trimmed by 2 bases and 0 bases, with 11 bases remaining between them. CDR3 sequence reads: CASSYPLGDSYNEQFF. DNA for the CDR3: TGTGCCAGCAGTTACCCACTAGGGGACTCCTACAATGAGCAGTTCTTC.